This T cell receptor (beta chain) was recorded in a study of blood T cell repertoires in COVID-19. Trimming removed 5 bases from V and 6 bases from J; junction bases left unmatched: 14. The CDR3 extends over 16 amino acids. The germline CDR1 and CDR2 sequences are SQVTM and ANQGSEA. As originally analysed: Amplified reference gene primers provided the basis for estimating nucleated cell counts. Libraries were prepared by immunoSEQ multiplex PCR; TCRdb keeps only in-frame clonotypes and omits some of them. V and J calls and clone size are as listed in that table; D and trimming were resolved from the DNA. The sample holds more than 25,000 clones, 70% to 90% seen once.

The chain joins TRBV29-1 to TRBJ2-5; 11 bases agree with TRBD2. The sequenced material came from peripheral blood. The clonotype originates from a human donor in a cohort sampled during active COVID-19. In nucleotides, the CDR3 is TGCAGCGTTAGAAGTTTGGGTAGCGGGGGGGTCAAGACCCAGTACTTC. This sequence encodes CSVRSLGSGGVKTQYF.